This T cell receptor beta chain was captured by sequencing in a study of post-analysis software for immune sequencing data. Study-wide context: Relapsing-remitting, secondary progressive and progressive-relapsing forms made up the multiple sclerosis disease courses. Study-wide points: Controls had lower frequencies than patients of a handful of TRBV segments, which included TRBV5-6, TRBV5-1 and TRBV20-1. Controls' normalized Chao1 diversity significantly exceeded that of multiple sclerosis patients. Samples made in the same batch grouped tightly together by F measure.

Researchers reported that TCR beta cDNA libraries carried unique molecular identifiers. Out of 1 to 10 million T cells, some 500,000 cDNA molecules were generated. TCRdb re-analysed the PCR reads in MiXCR, keeping a single row per CDR3 protein. The data show hundreds of thousands of distinct CDR3 sequences, with approximately 59% seen just once and roughly 10% held by the top ten. Comment on this clonotype: Its target is not known.

Germline loops: CDR1 MNHEY, CDR2 SMNVEV (reference sequence). The CDR3 length is 13 residues. Trimming removed 3 bases at V and 6 bases at J, with 11 bases between. The clonotype comes from a girl aged 2-9 years with multiple sclerosis. The source material was blood. The chain combines TRBV27 with TRBJ1-2, with D unresolved. The CDR3 region is CASSLSTAHGYTF. DNA of the CDR3: TGTGCCAGCAGTTTGTCAACGGCTCATGGCTACACCTTC.